This note documents a single T cell receptor beta chain sequence. The antigen remains undetermined. The CDR3 consists of 15 residues. Germline CDR1 and CDR2: SEHNR and FQNEAQ (reference sequence). With V trimmed by 7 bases and J by 7 bases, 12 bases remained unmatched. This sample is part of a study of shared clonotypes between healthy human individuals. Overall study context: Three CD4 naive, three CD4 memory, two CD8 naive and one CD8 memory plate were used per donor. Study results and limitations: Across subsets, estimated richness was generally greater for naive than for memory populations.

Genomic DNA (from each subset) was split evenly across several immunoSEQ plates. Each replicate PCR on the sorted subsets used 150 to 200 ng DNA (approximately 27,000 T cell genomes). Repertoires were generated with immunoSEQ multiplex PCR, while TCRdb's copy carries only in-frame clones and drops some. There are approximately 840,000 clones in the sample; roughly 96% occur only once, and roughly 0.23% lies in the top ten. Naive CD8 populations comprised CD45RO-negative cells positively selected for CCR7, excluding terminally differentiated effector memory CD45RA+ cells. The V call is TRBV7-9, the J call TRBJ2-1; TRBD2 agrees at 8 bases. The receptor's source is a man aged 25-40 years in good health. Sequencing was performed on naive CD8+ T cells sorted from blood. DNA of the CDR3: TGTGCCAGCACCGTCCCGGGACTAGGGAGGAATGAGCAGTTCTTC. Protein: CASTVPGLGRNEQFF.